This T cell receptor (beta chain) derives from a study of blood T cell repertoires in COVID-19. Looking at the study overall: From T cells, B-cell-depleted T cells, or PBMCs came the material, which was cDNA or gDNA.

Source study methods: Amplifying reference gene primers gave estimates of nucleated cell counts. Sequencing was performed with immunoSEQ multiplex PCR; in TCRdb, only in-frame clones are kept and a portion is missing. That table gives V, J and clone size, and the DNA gave D and trimming. Among over 200,000 clones, about 90% were seen once, and the ten largest hold about 3%. The sample was peripheral blood. The source is a woman between 25 and 40 years old who had recovered from COVID-19.

Here the CDR3 reads CASSQALGSGGNYGYTF. The CDR3 DNA reads TGTGCCAGCAGCCAAGCCCTCGGGTCAGGGGGGAACTATGGCTACACCTTC. This rearrangement joins TRBV14 to TRBJ1-2; 7 bases match TRBD1. The V gene's germline CDR1 is SGHDN and CDR2 FVKESK. V shed 1 base, J shed 2 bases, and the junction held 10 bases outside the gene matches. CDR3 length: 17 amino acids. Full variable domain (remainder filled in from reference TRBV14 and TRBJ1-2): EAGVTQFPSHSVIEKGQTVTLRCDPISGHDNLYWYRRVMGKEIKFLLHFVKESKQDESGMPNNRFLAERTGGTYSTLKVQPAELEDSGVYFCASSQALGSGGNYGYTFGSGTRLTVV.